The 5 T cell receptor beta chains in this list originate from one sample, sequenced in a study of beta chain features in type 1 diabetes. The isolated RNA, all of it, was reverse transcribed, so expressed TCRB transcripts were what got sequenced. Only in-frame clones appear in the TCRdb table, and some are missing; sequencing was by immunoSEQ multiplex PCR. Here the sample spans fewer than 250,000 clones, 13% to 15% being singletons. The source material was naive CD4+ T cells from blood. Receptors originate from a woman in her forties in good health.

This clone has only a few counts. The CDR3 loop reads CASSEMGGASYNEQFF. Here the CDR3 DNA reads TGTGCCAGCAGTGAAATGGGCGGGGCCTCCTACAATGAGCAGTTCTTC. This sequence joins TRBV2 and TRBJ2-1, with D possibly matching TRBD2 (6 bases). The CDR3 runs to 16 residues. Per the germline V gene, CDR1 is SNHLY and CDR2 is FYNNEI. V lost 2 bases and J 0 bases, leaving 11 bases between the germline ends.

J is TRBJ1-6 and V is TRBV29-1, with D uncertain. Germline values: CDR1 SQVTM, CDR2 ANQGSEA. Trimming took 0 bases from V and 6 from J, leaving 6 bases between them. CDR3 length equals 13 residues. This CDR3 reads CSVEDQVNSPLHF. CDR3 in DNA: TGCAGCGTTGAAGACCAGGTTAATTCACCCCTCCACTTT.

J is TRBJ2-3 and V is TRBV2, with 8 bases lining up with TRBD2. Germline-derived CDR1 and CDR2 are SNHLY and FYNNEI. V shed 4 bases, J shed 7 bases, and the junction held 1 base outside the gene matches. This CDR3 comprises 12 residues. This CDR3 is CASSAGGNTQYF. In DNA form, the CDR3 reads TGTGCCAGCAGTGCGGGGGGGAATACGCAGTATTTT.

This clone appeared a few times. The chain recombines TRBV7-2 with TRBJ1-2; tentative D call: TRBD1 (5 bases). Trimming left V 1 base short and J 1 base short, with 13 bases between. CDR1 SGHTA and CDR2 FQGNSA come from the germline V gene. This CDR3 is 16 amino acids long. The CDR3 DNA follows: TGTGCCAGCAGCTTAGGGCCGGGGGGGTTTAACTATGGCTACACCTTC. Its translation is CASSLGPGGFNYGYTF.

This rearrangement joins TRBV5-1 to TRBJ2-3; D is perhaps TRBD1 (6 bases). CDR3 length equals 16 residues. V was shortened by 4 bases and J by 0 bases, with 15 bases between the two germline ends. The germline gives CDR1 SGHRS, CDR2 YFSETQ. DNA of the CDR3: TGCGCCAGCAGCAAAAAGACAGGAATTAGCACAGATACGCAGTATTTT. It yields the protein CASSKKTGISTDTQYF. Full variable domain (rest looked up from reference TRBV5-1 and TRBJ2-3): KAGVTQTPRYLIKTRGQQVTLSCSPISGHRSVSWYQQTPGQGLQFLFEYFSETQRNKGNFPGRFSGRQFSNSRSEMNVSTLELGDSALYLCASSKKTGISTDTQYFGPGTRLTVL.